This TCR beta chain came from a study of OX40 agonist ivuxolimab in advanced cancers. The assay was immunoSEQ multiplex PCR, and TCRdb's table has in-frame clones only and misses some. In the table there are approximately 15,000 clones, around 80% of which are singletons. Sampled blood was obtained at baseline, cycle 4 day 1, and cycle 7 day 1. V lost 6 bases and J 2 bases, leaving 10 bases between the germline ends. The CDR3 runs 13 residues. Germline V gives CDR1 MNHNS, CDR2 SASEGT. The rearrangement links TRBV6-1 to TRBJ2-5; D is unresolved. Here the sequenced sample was CD4+ or CD8+ T cells sorted from blood, taken in a trial of the OX40 agonist ivuxolimab. The origin of this receptor is an adult with an advanced solid tumor such as melanoma, head and neck, liver or kidney cancer. Written as DNA, the CDR3 is TGTGCCAGCAGCTCCGCGGAACAAGAGACCCAGTACTTC. This sequence encodes CASSSAEQETQYF.